This T cell receptor (beta chain) is from a study of CD8 T cells in ankylosing spondylitis (dated by TCRdb to about 2017). Broadly, across the study: T cell receptor beta repertoires were profiled in healthy donors and ankylosing spondylitis patients so that disease-linked TCR variants could be found. Peripheral blood was sampled, and synovial fluid was additionally collected from ankylosing spondylitis patients. In total, the full study cohort was made up of 100 to 140 healthy donors and about two dozen ankylosing spondylitis patients. General findings and caveats noted by the study authors: Some motif variants were previously reported in synovial fluid and blood of reactive arthritis patients, suggesting common disease-initiation mechanisms. A TCR beta motif made up of several highly homologous amino acid variants appeared to be characteristic of blood from ankylosing spondylitis patients. Significant enrichment of the disease-linked clones was reported in matched synovial fluid samples from ankylosing spondylitis patients. The disease-linked clones showed a CD8+ phenotype and occurred at relatively low frequencies in peripheral blood.

This clonotype was observed a few times. This clone's antigen is unknown. No quality values exist for individual bases; no much larger clone is one base distant. Sequences MNHNS (CDR1) and SASEGT (CDR2) are obtained from the germline V gene. The V and J ends are trimmed by 7 bases and 3 bases, leaving 12 bases between them. The CDR3 goes from the cysteine to the phenylalanine over 13 residues. CDR3 DNA only is kept here, 39 bases in frame from base 1. For sequencing, an Illumina HiSeq 2500 was employed. Quantitative 5'-RACE with molecular barcodes was the method used to prepare the TCR beta libraries. As for the authors' bioinformatics: To identify disease-linked TCR variants, a new computational method was used, one built on a probabilistic model of VDJ rearrangement. TCRdb reprocessing: public reads trimmed at Q25 with fastp, clones called with MiXCR, in-frame beta chains kept. Records with the same CDR3 protein are collapsed into one entry carrying the most frequent genes and DNA. The V and J calls, along with clone size, are taken from TCRdb and not from the paper's own processing. The sample data list 750,000 to 850,000 distinct CDR3 sequences, and 12% of these were observed just once. The ten largest clones take up around 0.51% of the sample.

Specimen: blood, either unsorted or a sorted T cell fraction (not recorded which). The rearranged chain carries TRBV6-1 and TRBJ1-2; a weak D assignment points to TRBD1 (5 bases agree). The sequence was collected from a male donor with ankylosing spondylitis. The CDR3 reads CASNPAQDYGYTF. The nucleotides read TGTGCCAGCAACCCAGCACAGGACTATGGCTACACCTTC.